Sequencing of this T cell receptor beta chain was carried out in a study of blood T cell repertoires in COVID-19. Study overall: Acute-phase and convalescent COVID-19 samples originated in the United States, Italy and Spain.

Under the authors' procedure: Estimates of nucleated cell counts were drawn from the amplification of reference gene primers. TCRdb's table, derived via immunoSEQ multiplex PCR, lists solely in-frame clones and lacks some. V, J and clone size are those of that table, while D and trimming were read from the DNA. The sample shows roughly 70,000 clones, around 88% of them seen only once. Sequencing input: peripheral blood. The TCR originated in a woman aged 65 to 85 with acute or convalescent COVID-19.

CDR3 loop: CASSPLDSNQPQHF. The DNA of the CDR3 is TGTGCCAGCAGTCCACTTGATAGCAATCAGCCCCAGCATTTT. The rearrangement joins TRBV27 to TRBJ1-5; the D is unclear. This CDR3 comprises 14 residues. CDR1 is MNHEY, CDR2 SMNVEV, per germline (reference sequence). V lost 5 bases, J lost 0 bases, and 8 bases lay in between.